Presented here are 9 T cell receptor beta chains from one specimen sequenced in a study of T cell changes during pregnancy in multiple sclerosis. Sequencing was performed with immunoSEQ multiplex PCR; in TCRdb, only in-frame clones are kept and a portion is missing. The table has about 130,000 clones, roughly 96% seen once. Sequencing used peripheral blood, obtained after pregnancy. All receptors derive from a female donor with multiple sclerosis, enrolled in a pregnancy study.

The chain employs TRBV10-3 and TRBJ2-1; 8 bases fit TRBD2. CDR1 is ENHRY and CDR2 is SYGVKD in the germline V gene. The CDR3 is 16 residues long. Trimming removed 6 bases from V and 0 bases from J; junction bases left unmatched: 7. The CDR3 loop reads CAIRGTSRSSYNEQFF. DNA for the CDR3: TGTGCCATCAGGGGGACTAGTCGAAGCTCCTACAATGAGCAGTTCTTC.

CDR3 residues: CASSAHDRGKSGRAYNEQFF. CDR3 nucleotides: TGTGCCAGCAGTGCTCACGACAGGGGGAAAAGCGGGAGGGCCTACAATGAGCAGTTCTTC. V is TRBV28 and J is TRBJ2-1, with D possibly matching TRBD2 (10 bases). The CDR3 is 20 residues long. Germline V lookup: CDR1 MDHEN, CDR2 SYDVKM. Trimming stripped 5 bases from V and 2 bases from J, with 28 bases between.

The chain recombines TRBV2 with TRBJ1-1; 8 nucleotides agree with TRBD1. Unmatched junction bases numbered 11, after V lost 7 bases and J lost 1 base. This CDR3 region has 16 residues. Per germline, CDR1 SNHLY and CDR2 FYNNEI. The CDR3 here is CASTPRGPLPNTEAFF. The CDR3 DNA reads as TGTGCCAGCACCCCCAGGGGGCCCTTACCGAACACTGAAGCTTTCTTT.

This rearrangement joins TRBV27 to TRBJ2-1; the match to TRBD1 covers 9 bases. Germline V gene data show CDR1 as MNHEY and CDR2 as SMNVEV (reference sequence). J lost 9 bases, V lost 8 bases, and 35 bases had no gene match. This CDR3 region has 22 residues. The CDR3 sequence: CASSKHQPWGWTGTGLLLEQFF. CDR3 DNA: TGTGCCAGCTCAAAACACCAGCCCTGGGGGTGGACCGGGACAGGGCTTTTGCTTGAGCAGTTCTTC.

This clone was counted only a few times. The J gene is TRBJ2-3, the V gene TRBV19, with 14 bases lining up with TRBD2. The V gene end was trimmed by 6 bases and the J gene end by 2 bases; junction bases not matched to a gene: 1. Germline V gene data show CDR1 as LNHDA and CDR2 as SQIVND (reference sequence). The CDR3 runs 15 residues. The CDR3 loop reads CASRGLAGATDTQYF. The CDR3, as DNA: TGTGCCAGTAGGGGACTAGCGGGGGCCACAGATACGCAGTATTTT. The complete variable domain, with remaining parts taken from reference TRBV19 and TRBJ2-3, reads DGGITQSPKYLFRKEGQNVTLSCEQNLNHDAMYWYRQDPGQGLRLIYYSQIVNDFQKGDIAEGYSVSREKKESFPLTVTSAQKNPTAFYLCASRGLAGATDTQYFGPGTRLTVL.

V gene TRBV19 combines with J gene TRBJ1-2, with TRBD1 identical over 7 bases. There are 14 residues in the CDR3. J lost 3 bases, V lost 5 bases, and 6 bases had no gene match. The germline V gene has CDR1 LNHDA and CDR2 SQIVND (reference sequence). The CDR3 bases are TGTGCCAGTAGTTTAACCGGGACAGACTATGGCTACACCTTC. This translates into CASSLTGTDYGYTF.

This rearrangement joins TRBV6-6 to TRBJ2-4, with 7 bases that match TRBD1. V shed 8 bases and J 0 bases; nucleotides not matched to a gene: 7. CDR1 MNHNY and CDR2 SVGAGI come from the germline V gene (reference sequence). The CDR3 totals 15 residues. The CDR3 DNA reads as TGTGCCAGCGGACAGGAGACCCTAGCCAAAAACATTCAGTACTTC. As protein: CASGQETLAKNIQYF.

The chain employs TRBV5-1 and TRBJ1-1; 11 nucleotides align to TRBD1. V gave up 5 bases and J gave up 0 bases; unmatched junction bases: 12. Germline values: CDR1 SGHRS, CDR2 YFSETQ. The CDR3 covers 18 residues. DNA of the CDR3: TGCGCCAGCAGGACACGAACCGGGACAGGGGGGATGAACACTGAAGCTTTCTTT. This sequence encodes CASRTRTGTGGMNTEAFF.

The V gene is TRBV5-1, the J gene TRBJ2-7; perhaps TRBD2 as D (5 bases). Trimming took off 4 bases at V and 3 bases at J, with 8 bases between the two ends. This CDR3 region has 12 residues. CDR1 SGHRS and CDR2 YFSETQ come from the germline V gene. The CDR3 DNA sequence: TGCGCCAGCAGCCCGGGATACTACGAGCAGTACTTC. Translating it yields CASSPGYYEQYF.